The 5 T cell receptor beta chains presented below share a single source sample, sequenced in a study of persistence of HIV-infected CD4 T cells. Antigens for these TCRs are unknown. Sequencing used immunoSEQ version 4 in survey mode. Profiled with immunoSEQ multiplex PCR; TCRdb holds only in-frame clones, not every one. The sample consists of 40,000 to 55,000 clones, 85% to 90% of them appearing once. Nonspecific anti-CD3/anti-CD28 bead stimulation represents the broad CD4+ T cell repertoire. Sorting of responding CD4+ T cells relied on upregulated CD40 ligand together with CD69. The sample consisted of CD4+ T cells sorted from PBMCs after 18-hour stimulation, taken from a patient who received antiretroviral therapy. Receptor source: an adult woman with HIV who was CMV-seropositive.

CDR3 in DNA: TGTGCCAGCAGCTTCGGGGCTCTAGCGCAAGAGACCCAGTACTTC. Amino acids: CASSFGALAQETQYF. The gene calls are TRBV7-8 and TRBJ2-5; possibly TRBD2 for D (6 bases). The CDR3 extends over 15 amino acids. V was trimmed by 3 bases and J by 2 bases, leaving 13 bases between them. From germline, CDR1 is SGHVS and CDR2 FQNEAQ.

This chain joins TRBV11-1 and TRBJ2-7; a weak D match, TRBD2 (6 bases). This CDR3 region has 14 residues. CDR1 is SGHAT, CDR2 FQDESV, per germline (reference sequence). Trimming pared 5 bases from V and 0 bases from J, leaving 11 bases between. The CDR3: CASSPPGSSYEQYF. For the CDR3, the DNA is TGTGCCAGCAGCCCTCCCGGGAGCTCCTACGAGCAGTACTTC. The full variable domain, with the rest looked up from reference TRBV11-1 and TRBJ2-7, is EAEVAQSPRYKITEKSQAVAFWCDPISGHATLYWYRQILGQGPELLVQFQDESVVDDSQLPKDRFSAERLKGVDSTLKIQPAELGDSAMYLCASSPPGSSYEQYFGPGTRLTVT.

The gene calls are TRBV7-2 and TRBJ2-1, with TRBD2 identical over 12 bases. V was clipped by 1 base and J by 0 bases; unmatched bases: 4. Germline V gene sequence: CDR1 SGHTA, CDR2 FQGNSA. CDR3 length: 18 amino acids. Here the CDR3 reads CASSLGTSGARSYNEQFF. CDR3 in DNA: TGTGCCAGCAGCTTAGGGACTAGCGGGGCCCGCTCCTACAATGAGCAGTTCTTC.

The rearrangement uses TRBV28 and TRBJ2-7; 10 bases map to TRBD2. CDR3 length equals 16 residues. Germline V gene data show CDR1 as MDHEN and CDR2 as SYDVKM. The ends lost 5 bases at V and 9 bases at J; junction bases unmatched: 16. CDR3 nucleotides: TGTGCCAGCAGTCCCCCGGCTAGCGGGAGTAACAAAGGGCAGTACTTC. Translating gives CASSPPASGSNKGQYF.

V and J are TRBV2 and TRBJ1-1, with D maybe TRBD1 (6 bases). Trimming stripped 6 bases from V and 5 bases from J, with 13 bases between. The CDR3 is 13 residues long. Germline CDR1 is SNHLY and CDR2 is FYNNEI. CDR3 DNA sequence: TGTGCCAGCAGCTCAGGGGAGCGAACTGAAGCTTTCTTT. Residues: CASSSGERTEAFF.